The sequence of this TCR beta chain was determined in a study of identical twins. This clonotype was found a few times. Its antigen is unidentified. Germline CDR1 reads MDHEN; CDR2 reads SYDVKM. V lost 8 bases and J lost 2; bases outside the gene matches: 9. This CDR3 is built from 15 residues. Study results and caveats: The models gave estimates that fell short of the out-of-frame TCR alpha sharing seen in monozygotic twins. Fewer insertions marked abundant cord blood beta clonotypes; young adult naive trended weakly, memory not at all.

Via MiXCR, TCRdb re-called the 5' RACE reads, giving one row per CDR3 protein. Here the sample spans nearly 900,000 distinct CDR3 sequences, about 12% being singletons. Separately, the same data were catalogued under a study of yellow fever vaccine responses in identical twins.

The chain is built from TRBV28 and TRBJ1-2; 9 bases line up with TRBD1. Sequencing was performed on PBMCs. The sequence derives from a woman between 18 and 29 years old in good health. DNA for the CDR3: TGTGCCAGCCAGACCGGGACAGGGATGAACTATGGCTACACCTTC. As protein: CASQTGTGMNYGYTF.